These 30 T cell receptor beta chains originate from one sample sequenced in a study of T cells after posttransplantation cyclophosphamide. Clones were sequenced by immunoSEQ multiplex PCR, and TCRdb holds only the in-frame ones, with some missing. The sample has about 47,000 clones, 92% seen once. Sequenced material: PBMCs. Receptors originate from a woman in her forties or fifties in good health and a related stem cell transplant donor.

The gene calls are TRBV6-5 and TRBJ2-7, with a possible D match to TRBD1 (7 bases). V was trimmed by 6 bases and J by 2 bases, leaving 14 bases between them. This CDR3 comprises 14 residues. Germline values: CDR1 MNHEY, CDR2 SVGAGI. CDR3 protein: CASRAQGTPYEQYF. CDR3 DNA sequence: TGTGCCAGCAGGGCACAGGGGACTCCCTACGAGCAGTACTTC.

The chain employs TRBV18 and TRBJ2-7, with D possibly TRBD1 on 5 matching bases. The V and J ends lost 3 bases and 1 base respectively, with 10 bases between them. The germline gives CDR1 KGHSH, CDR2 LQKENI. The CDR3 has 14 residues. In DNA form, the CDR3 reads TGTGCCAGCTCACCGGGGCCTCAGTCCTACGAGCAGTACTTC. It is translated as CASSPGPQSYEQYF.

The table lists this clone with a few counts. This rearrangement joins TRBV6-4 to TRBJ1-6, with 7 bases identical to TRBD1. This CDR3 is built from 15 residues. V was pared by 4 bases and J by 4 bases, with 4 bases of the junction left unmatched. Germline V gives CDR1 MRHNA, CDR2 SNTAGT. This CDR3 reads CASSVRDSYNSPLHF. The CDR3 DNA reads as TGTGCCAGCAGTGTGCGGGACAGTTATAATTCACCCCTCCACTTT.

This chain connects TRBV6-6 to TRBJ1-2; D possibly corresponds to TRBD1 (5 bases). The CDR3 totals 13 residues. Trimming removed 5 bases from V and 4 bases from J, with 11 bases in between. Germline CDR1 and CDR2: MNHNY and SVGAGI (reference sequence). The CDR3 reads CASSAGISYGYTF. CDR3 DNA: TGTGCCAGCAGTGCAGGGATCAGCTATGGCTACACCTTC.

The rearrangement uses TRBV6-1 and TRBJ1-5; TRBD1 matches at 7 bases. J gave up 0 bases and V 6 bases, and 2 bases lay outside the gene matches. This CDR3 has 14 amino acids. From germline, CDR1 is MNHNS and CDR2 SASEGT. The DNA for the CDR3 is TGTGCCAGCAGCGGACAGGTTAGCAATCAGCCCCAGCATTTT. Amino acid sequence: CASSGQVSNQPQHF.

This chain joins TRBV10-2 and TRBJ2-1; no clear D. Germline V gene sequence: CDR1 WSHSY, CDR2 SAAADI. Trimming shortened V by 3 bases and J by 5 bases, and 5 bases separated the two germline ends. The CDR3 contains 12 residues. CDR3 region: CASSDRDNEQFF. As DNA, the CDR3 is TGCGCCAGCAGTGACCGCGACAATGAGCAGTTCTTC.

The chain has TRBV7-8 and TRBJ2-5; D gene uncertain. The J call is doubtful: the DNA matches TRBJ2-7 better. Germline CDR1 reads SGHVS; CDR2 reads FQNEAQ. The CDR3 covers 13 residues. DNA of the CDR3: TGTGCCAGCAGCTTACCCCGAAGCTACGAGCAGTACTTC. Protein product: CASSLPRSYEQYF.

The chain recombines TRBV25-1 with TRBJ2-2; D remains unclear. Germline lookup yields CDR1 MGHDK and CDR2 SYGVNS. V gave up 2 bases and J gave up 1 base, with 11 bases separating them. This CDR3 comprises 16 residues. The CDR3 coding sequence is TGTGCCAGCAGTGAAGGTAAACAATGGAACACCGGGGAGCTGTTTTTT. Protein: CASSEGKQWNTGELFF.

This chain links TRBV15 with TRBJ2-7; maybe TRBD1 (5 bases). V was shortened by 0 bases and J by 0 bases, with 9 bases between the two germline ends. This CDR3 spans 15 amino acids. Germline V gives CDR1 LNHNV, CDR2 YYDKDF (reference sequence). CDR3 residues: CATSRDRVSSYEQYF. Here the CDR3 DNA reads TGTGCCACCAGCAGAGACAGGGTAAGCTCCTACGAGCAGTACTTC.

This chain connects TRBV27 to TRBJ2-7; tentatively, D is TRBD1 (5 bases). V lost 4 bases to trimming and J lost 0 bases, with 16 bases between them. The CDR3 extends over 16 amino acids. The germline V gene encodes CDR1 MNHEY and CDR2 SMNVEV (reference sequence). Here the CDR3 reads CASSSHRFESSYEQYF. CDR3 DNA sequence: TGTGCCAGCAGTTCGCACAGGTTTGAGAGCTCCTACGAGCAGTACTTC.

This clone showed up just a few times. This rearrangement joins TRBV6-4 to TRBJ2-2; 8 bases agree with TRBD1. J lost 3 bases, V lost 7 bases, and 1 base had no gene match. Germline V gene sequence: CDR1 MRHNA, CDR2 SNTAGT. CDR3 size: 13 residues. CDR3 bases: TGTGCCAGCACGGACAGGGACACCGGGGAGCTGTTTTTT. This sequence encodes CASTDRDTGELFF.

This clone was recorded once. In DNA form, the CDR3 reads TGTGCCAGCAGCCCTGAGGCTAGCGGGAGGGGGGAGCAGTACTTC. Its translation: CASSPEASGRGEQYF. The chain has TRBV6-1 and TRBJ2-5, with TRBD2 matching over 12 bases. Germline-derived CDR1 and CDR2 are MNHNS and SASEGT. Unmatched junction bases numbered 13, after V lost 6 bases and J lost 11 bases. The CDR3 has 15 residues.

The V and J genes are TRBV5-1 and TRBJ2-5; TRBD2 is a possible D gene (6 bases). Between the trimmed V and J ends, which lost 4 bases and 1 base, there was a span of 14 bases. This CDR3 comprises 15 residues. Looked up from germline, CDR1 is SGHRS and CDR2 is YFSETQ. The CDR3, as DNA: TGCGCCAGCAGCCTGGACGGTAGCGGCCAAGAGACCCAGTACTTC. The encoded protein is CASSLDGSGQETQYF.

The CDR3: CASSYGGTPYEQYF. The CDR3 DNA sequence: TGTGCCAGCAGTTACGGAGGGACTCCTTACGAGCAGTACTTC. The genes are TRBV6-5 and TRBJ2-7; weak D call: TRBD2 (6 bases). Germline assignment: CDR1 MNHEY and CDR2 SVGAGI. Trimming left V 2 bases short and J 4 bases short, with 12 bases between. This CDR3 region has 14 residues.

The chain carries TRBV29-1 and TRBJ2-7; 9 positions agree with TRBD2. There are 14 residues in the CDR3. Germline trimming cut 6 bases from V and 1 base from J; bases unmatched to any gene: 7. Germline CDR1 is SQVTM and CDR2 is ANQGSEA. The CDR3 bases are TGCAGCGTCCTCCTAGCGGGGCGGTCCTACGAGCAGTACTTC. Translation: CSVLLAGRSYEQYF.

The gene calls are TRBV9 and TRBJ2-7; 10 bases agree with TRBD2. Trimming took 3 bases from V and 0 from J; bases not matched to a gene: 3. The CDR3 covers 15 residues. From germline, CDR1 is SGDLS and CDR2 YYNGEE. CDR3 DNA: TGTGCCAGCAGCGCTAGCGGGAGCCCCTCCTACGAGCAGTACTTC. This gives the protein CASSASGSPSYEQYF.

This clone was seen once. This chain joins TRBV27 and TRBJ2-1, with a possible D match to TRBD2 (5 bases). Trimming cost V 2 bases and J 3 bases, with 8 bases left between them. This CDR3 region has 14 residues. CDR1 and CDR2 from the germline V gene are MNHEY and SMNVEV (reference sequence). CDR3 sequence reads: CASSLRGSYNEQFF. The CDR3 region has the DNA TGTGCCAGCAGTTTACGAGGGAGCTACAATGAGCAGTTCTTC.

In regard to this clone: The same CDR3 is also encoded by other DNA sequences in this sample. The V and J genes are TRBV5-6 and TRBJ1-1, with 7 bases lining up with TRBD1. Germline V gene data show CDR1 as SGHDT and CDR2 as YYEEEE. The CDR3 extends over 16 amino acids. V was pared by 4 bases and J by 0 bases, with 9 bases of the junction left unmatched. The CDR3 region has the DNA TGTGCCAGCAGCCAAGCCGGACAGGCCCTGAACACTGAAGCTTTCTTT. It yields the protein CASSQAGQALNTEAFF.

The CDR3 region is CASSVASGGASEQFF. CDR3 bases: TGTGCCAGCAGTGTGGCTAGCGGGGGGGCGAGTGAGCAGTTCTTC. This chain connects TRBV6-4 to TRBJ2-1, with TRBD2 matching over 12 bases. Per the germline V gene, CDR1 is MRHNA and CDR2 is SNTAGT. The CDR3 has 15 amino acids. V lost 4 bases, J lost 9 bases, and 7 bases stayed unmatched.

J is TRBJ1-4 and V is TRBV7-9; 8 nucleotides match TRBD1. With 7 bases clipped from V and 6 bases from J, the junction kept 10 bases outside the gene matches. The germline CDR1 and CDR2 sequences are SEHNR and FQNEAQ (reference sequence). This CDR3 has 15 residues. CDR3 loop: CASTIRTGKDEKLFF. Written as DNA, the CDR3 is TGTGCCAGCACCATCAGGACAGGGAAGGATGAAAAACTGTTTTTT.

The chain combines TRBV14 with TRBJ1-2, with 7 bases aligning to TRBD1. V lost 1 base, J lost 2 bases, and 4 bases stayed unmatched. Germline lookup yields CDR1 SGHDN and CDR2 FVKESK. The CDR3 runs 15 residues. In nucleotides, the CDR3 is TGTGCCAGCAGCCAAGGACGAGGGGGCAACTATGGCTACACCTTC. It encodes CASSQGRGGNYGYTF.

This clone occurred once. The V and J genes are TRBV28 and TRBJ1-2, with a possible D match to TRBD1 (6 bases). V dropped 2 bases and J dropped 7 bases, with 8 bases sitting between them. This CDR3 spans 12 amino acids. Per germline, CDR1 MDHEN and CDR2 SYDVKM. The CDR3 region has the DNA TGTGCCAGCAGTTTACAGGGGCCTGGCTACACCTTC. Translation: CASSLQGPGYTF.

This rearrangement joins TRBV25-1 to TRBJ2-3, with D possibly TRBD1 on 5 matching bases. The germline gives CDR1 MGHDK, CDR2 SYGVNS. This CDR3 contains 14 residues. V was cut by 5 bases and J by 4 bases, with 13 bases left in between. The CDR3 DNA is TGTGCCAGCAGTCCTCAAGGGGCTTCAGATACGCAGTATTTT. It codes for CASSPQGASDTQYF.

The chain joins TRBV18 to TRBJ2-3; D is undetermined. Germline V gene lookup returns CDR1 KGHSH and CDR2 LQKENI. V dropped 3 bases and J dropped 3 bases, with 7 bases sitting between them. This CDR3 has 13 amino acids. The DNA of the CDR3 is TGTGCCAGCTCACCGTATTCGACAGATACGCAGTATTTT. Translation: CASSPYSTDTQYF.

The J gene is TRBJ1-1, the V gene TRBV11-2; possible D gene TRBD1, 6 bases. CDR1 and CDR2 (germline): SGHAT, FQNNGV. Trimming stripped 2 bases from V and 11 bases from J, with 9 bases between. The length of the CDR3 is 11 residues. The CDR3 protein is CASSLKDSAFF. The CDR3 bases are TGTGCCAGCAGCTTAAAGGACAGCGCTTTCTTT.

The chain couples TRBV5-4 to TRBJ2-3; no clear D gene. Per germline, CDR1 SGHNT and CDR2 YYREEE (reference sequence). V shed 10 bases and J shed 6 bases, with 12 bases lying between them. CDR3 size: 11 residues. The CDR3 DNA reads as TGTGCCTTCCACTCGAGGGATACGCAGTATTTT. It is translated as CAFHSRDTQYF.

This chain connects TRBV4-2 to TRBJ2-5, with 7 bases matching TRBD2. J was trimmed by 1 base and V by 4 bases; bases with no gene match: 6. The length of the CDR3 is 15 residues. Germline CDR1 reads LGHNA; CDR2 reads YNFKEQ. The CDR3 spells CASSRGREPQETQYF. The CDR3 region has the DNA TGTGCCAGCAGCCGAGGGCGGGAGCCCCAAGAGACCCAGTACTTC.

This chain's CDR3 is CASSLTGVPLLELFF. CDR3 bases: TGTGCCAGCAGCCTCACGGGGGTCCCTTTGTTGGAGCTGTTTTTT. The rearrangement uses TRBV27 and TRBJ1-4; perhaps TRBD2 as D (6 bases). Matching the DNA end better, TRBJ2-2 makes the J call doubtful. The CDR3 is 15 amino acids. Germline V gene sequence: CDR1 MNHEY, CDR2 SMNVEV (reference sequence).

This clone was seen only a few times. This chain connects TRBV10-3 to TRBJ2-7, with D possibly called TRBD1 or TRBD2 (6 bases each). This CDR3 has 14 amino acids. Germline assignment: CDR1 ENHRY and CDR2 SYGVKD. Trimming shortened V by 6 bases and J by 6 bases, and 18 bases separated the two germline ends. CDR3 amino acids: CAISEDYRESEQYF. CDR3 coding DNA: TGTGCCATCAGCGAGGACTACAGGGAAAGCGAGCAGTACTTC.

This chain uses TRBV5-1 with TRBJ1-2; 7 nucleotides align to TRBD1. This CDR3 is built from 17 residues. J was trimmed by 4 bases and V by 0 bases; bases with no gene match: 12. Per germline, CDR1 SGHRS and CDR2 YFSETQ. This CDR3 is CASSLAVMTGRGYGYTF. The CDR3, as DNA: TGCGCCAGCAGCTTGGCTGTCATGACAGGGAGAGGCTATGGCTACACCTTC.